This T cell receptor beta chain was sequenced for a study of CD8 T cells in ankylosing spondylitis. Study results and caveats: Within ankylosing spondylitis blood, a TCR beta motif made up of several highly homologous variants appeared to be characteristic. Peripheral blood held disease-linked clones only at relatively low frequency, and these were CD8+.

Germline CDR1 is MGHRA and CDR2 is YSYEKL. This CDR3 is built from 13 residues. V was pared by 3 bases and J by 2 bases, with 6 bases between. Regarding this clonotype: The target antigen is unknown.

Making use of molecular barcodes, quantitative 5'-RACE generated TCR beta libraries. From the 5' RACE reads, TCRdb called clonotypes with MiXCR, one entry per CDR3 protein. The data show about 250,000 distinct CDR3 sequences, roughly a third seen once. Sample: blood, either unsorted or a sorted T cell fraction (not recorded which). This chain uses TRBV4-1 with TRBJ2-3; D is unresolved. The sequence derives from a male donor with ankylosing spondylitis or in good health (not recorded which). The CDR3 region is CASSHPSTDTQYF. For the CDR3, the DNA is TGCGCCAGCAGCCATCCCTCCACAGATACGCAGTATTTT.